This TCR beta chain was obtained from a study of molecular identifiers for immune sequencing clone quantification. Study-wide results and caveats: Clones that had above 20 RNA copies took up over 99% of effector molecules but under 1% in naive cells.

This clonotype has just a few counts. What it binds is unknown. TCRdb processed the PCR reads anew with MiXCR; each CDR3 protein has one entry. The sample contains a few hundred thousand distinct CDR3 sequences, 24% of which appear only once. This CDR3 contains 14 residues. The germline V gene has CDR1 DFQATT and CDR2 SNEGSKA (reference sequence). Trimming at V came to 4 bases and at J to 0 bases, leaving 5 bases not matched to a gene. The receptor comes from a human donor in good health. Some libraries in this study had Jurkat cell RNA spiked in. Material for sequencing was naive CD8+ T cells from blood, with Jurkat cell RNA spiked in. The subset was: FACS-sorted CD8+CD4-CCR7+CD45RA+ naive T cells. V and J are TRBV20-1 and TRBJ2-7, with 8 nucleotides matching TRBD1. The CDR3, as DNA: TGCAGTGCTAATGACAGGGGCTCCTCCTACGAGCAGTACTTC. As protein: CSANDRGSSYEQYF.